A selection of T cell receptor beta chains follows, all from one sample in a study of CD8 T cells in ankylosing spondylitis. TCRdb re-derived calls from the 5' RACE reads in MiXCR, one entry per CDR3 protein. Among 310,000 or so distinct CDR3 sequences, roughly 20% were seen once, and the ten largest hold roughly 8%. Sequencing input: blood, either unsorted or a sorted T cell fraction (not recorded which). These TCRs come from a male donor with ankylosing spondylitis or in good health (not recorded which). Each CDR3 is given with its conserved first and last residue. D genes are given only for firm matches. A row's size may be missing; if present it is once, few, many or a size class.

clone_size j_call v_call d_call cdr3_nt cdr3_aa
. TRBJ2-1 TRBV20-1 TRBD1 TGCAGTGCGGACAGGGTGAATGAGCAGTTCTTC CSADRVNEQFF
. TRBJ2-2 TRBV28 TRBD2 TGTGCCAGCAGTGAAGGGACTAGCCGGGCCGGGGAGCTGTTTTTT CASSEGTSRAGELFF
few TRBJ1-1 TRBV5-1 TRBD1 TGCGCCAGCAGCGAAACAGGGGAAACTGAAGCTTTCTTT CASSETGETEAFF
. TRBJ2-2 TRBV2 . TGTGCCACTTCAAAGGGGCAGAACACCGGGGAGCTGTTTTTT CATSKGQNTGELFF
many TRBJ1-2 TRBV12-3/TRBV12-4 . TGTGCCAGCAGACACCGGAGAGTAGGAGGGGGCTACACCTTC CASRHRRVGGGYTF
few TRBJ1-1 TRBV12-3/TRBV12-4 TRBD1 TGTGCCAGCAGTCCTGGGACAGGGGCCCCGGGCACTGAAGCTTTCTTT CASSPGTGAPGTEAFF
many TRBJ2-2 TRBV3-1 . TGTGCCAGCAGCCAAGGGGGGGCACAAACCGGGGAGCTGTTTTTT CASSQGGAQTGELFF
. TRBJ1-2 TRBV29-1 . TGCAGCGTTGGAGGAAAGAGCTATGGCTACACCTTC CSVGGKSYGYTF
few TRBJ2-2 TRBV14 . TGTGCCAGCAGCCAAGATCCAGGAGTCGCCGGGGAGCTGTTTTTT CASSQDPGVAGELFF
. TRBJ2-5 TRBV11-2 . TGTGCCAGCAGCTTAGAGGGGCGGGCCCCTCAAGAGACCCAGTACTTC CASSLEGRAPQETQYF
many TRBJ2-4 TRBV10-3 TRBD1 TGTGCCATCAGTGAGTCGGGACAGTTGATAGCCAAAAACATTCAGTACTTC CAISESGQLIAKNIQYF
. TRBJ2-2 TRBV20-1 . TGCAGTGCTAGAGATCAGGGGAACACCGGGGAGCTGTTTTTT CSARDQGNTGELFF
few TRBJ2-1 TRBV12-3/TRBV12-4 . TGTGCCAGCCGTGGTGTGGGAGGTGAGCAGTTCTTC CASRGVGGEQFF
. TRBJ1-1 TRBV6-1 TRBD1 TGTGCCAGCAGCCAGGGACAGGGCAGAACTGAAGCTTTCTTT CASSQGQGRTEAFF
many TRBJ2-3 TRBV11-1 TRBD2 TGTGCCAGCAGCTTAGAACCGGGACTAGCGGGAGGTAGTAGCCCGAAAGATACGCAGTATTTT CASSLEPGLAGGSSPKDTQYF
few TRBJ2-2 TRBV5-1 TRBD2 TGCGCCAGCAGCGCGACTAGCGGGAGTCCCGCGGAGCTGTTTTTT CASSATSGSPAELFF
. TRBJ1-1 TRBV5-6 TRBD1 TGTGCCAGCAGCCTGGGAAAACAGGGGAGGACTGAAGCTTTCTTT CASSLGKQGRTEAFF
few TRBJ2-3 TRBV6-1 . TGTGCCAGCAGGACGGGACCATCGTCGGATACGCAGTATTTT CASRTGPSSDTQYF
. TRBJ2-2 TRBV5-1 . TGCGCCAGCAGCTGGAGGGGACAACCCAACACCGGGGAGCTGTTTTTT CASSWRGQPNTGELFF